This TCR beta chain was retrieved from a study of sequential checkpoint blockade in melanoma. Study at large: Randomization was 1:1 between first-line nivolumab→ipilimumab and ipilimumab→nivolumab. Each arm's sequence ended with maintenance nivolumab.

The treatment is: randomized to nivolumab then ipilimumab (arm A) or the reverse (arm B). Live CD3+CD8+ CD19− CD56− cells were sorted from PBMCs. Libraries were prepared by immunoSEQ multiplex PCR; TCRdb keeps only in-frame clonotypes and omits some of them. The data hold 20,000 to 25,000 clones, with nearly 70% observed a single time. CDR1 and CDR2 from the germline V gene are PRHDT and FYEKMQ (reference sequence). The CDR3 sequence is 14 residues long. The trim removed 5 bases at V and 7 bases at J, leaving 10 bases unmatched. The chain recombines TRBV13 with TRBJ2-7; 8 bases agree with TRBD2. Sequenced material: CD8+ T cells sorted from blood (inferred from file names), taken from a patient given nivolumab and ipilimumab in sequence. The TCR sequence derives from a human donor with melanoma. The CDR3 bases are TGTGCCAGCAGCAGTAGCGGGGTTGGATGGGAGCAGTACTTC. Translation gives CASSSSGVGWEQYF.